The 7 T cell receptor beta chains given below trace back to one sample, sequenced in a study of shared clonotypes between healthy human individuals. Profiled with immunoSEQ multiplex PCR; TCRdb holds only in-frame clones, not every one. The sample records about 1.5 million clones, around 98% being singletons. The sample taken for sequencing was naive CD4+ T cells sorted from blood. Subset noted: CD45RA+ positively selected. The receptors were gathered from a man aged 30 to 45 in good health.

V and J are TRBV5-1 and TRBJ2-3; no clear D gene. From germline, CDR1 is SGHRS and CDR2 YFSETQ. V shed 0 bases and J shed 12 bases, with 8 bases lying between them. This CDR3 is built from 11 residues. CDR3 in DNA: TGCGCCAGCAGCTTGGAGGTGTTCCAGTATTTT. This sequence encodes CASSLEVFQYF.

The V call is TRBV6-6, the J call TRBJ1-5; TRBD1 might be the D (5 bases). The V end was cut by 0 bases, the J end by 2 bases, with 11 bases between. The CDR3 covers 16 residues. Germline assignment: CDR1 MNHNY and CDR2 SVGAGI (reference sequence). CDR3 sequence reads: CASSYSPGGGNQPQHF. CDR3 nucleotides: TGTGCCAGCAGTTACTCGCCGGGGGGGGGCAATCAGCCCCAGCATTTT.

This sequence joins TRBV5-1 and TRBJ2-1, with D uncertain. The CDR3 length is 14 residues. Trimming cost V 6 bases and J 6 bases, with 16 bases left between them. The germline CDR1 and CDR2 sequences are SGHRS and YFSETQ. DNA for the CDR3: TGCGCCAGCACTTTGGCTGTAATCGGCAATGAGCAGTTCTTC. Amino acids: CASTLAVIGNEQFF.

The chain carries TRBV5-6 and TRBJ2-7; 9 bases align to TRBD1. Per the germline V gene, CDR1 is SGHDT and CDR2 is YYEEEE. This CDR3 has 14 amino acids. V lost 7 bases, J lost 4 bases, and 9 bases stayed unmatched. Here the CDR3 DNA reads TGTGCCAGCCTACATACAGGGGGCCCTTACGAGCAGTACTTC. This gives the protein CASLHTGGPYEQYF.

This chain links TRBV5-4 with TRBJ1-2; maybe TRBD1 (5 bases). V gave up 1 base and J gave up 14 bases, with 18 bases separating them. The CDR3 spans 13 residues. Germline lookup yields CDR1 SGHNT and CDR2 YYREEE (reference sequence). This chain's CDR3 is CASSLPGPGPGTF. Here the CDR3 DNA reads TGTGCCAGCAGCTTGCCGGGACCAGGCCCTGGGACCTTC. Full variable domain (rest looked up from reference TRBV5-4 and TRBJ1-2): ETGVTQSPTHLIKTRGQQVTLRCSSQSGHNTVSWYQQALGQGPQFIFQYYREEENGRGNFPPRFSGLQFPNYSSELNVNALELDDSALYLCASSLPGPGPGTFGSGTRLTVV.

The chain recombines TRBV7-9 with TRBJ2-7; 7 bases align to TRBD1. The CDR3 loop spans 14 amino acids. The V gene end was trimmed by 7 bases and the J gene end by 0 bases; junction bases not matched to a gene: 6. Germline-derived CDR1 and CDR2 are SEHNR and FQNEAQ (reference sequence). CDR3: CASKSTGSSYEQYF. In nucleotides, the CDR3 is TGTGCCAGCAAATCGACAGGGAGCTCCTACGAGCAGTACTTC.

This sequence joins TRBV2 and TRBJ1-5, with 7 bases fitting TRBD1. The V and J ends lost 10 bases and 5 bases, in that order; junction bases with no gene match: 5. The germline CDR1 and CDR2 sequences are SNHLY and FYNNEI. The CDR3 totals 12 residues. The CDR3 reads CATGQQDQPQHF. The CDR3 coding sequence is TGTGCCACGGGACAGCAAGATCAGCCCCAGCATTTT.